This T cell receptor beta chain derives from a study of T cells after posttransplantation cyclophosphamide. Study conclusions and caveats: Tissue-infiltrating T cells from skin or gut overlapped little with blood T cells. Donor-recipient repertoire similarity was low at 1-2 months, rising over year one. Recipient CMV seropositivity and CMV reactivation strongly tracked TRB clonality.

CDR1 MDHEN and CDR2 SYDVKM come from the germline V gene. The CDR3 contains 15 residues. Of note for this clone: The target antigen is unknown. Its ends do not fully match the called genes, so a read error is possible.

Sampled 1 year posttransplant, controls received myeloablative marrow transplants, methotrexate and a calcineurin inhibitor. TCRdb's copy holds only in-frame clones and misses some; the assay was immunoSEQ multiplex PCR. The data hold about 22,000 clones, with 89% observed a single time. This sequence was found in a female patient aged 45-65 years who received an allogeneic stem cell transplant from an unrelated donor, was CMV-positive, and had chronic GVHD only. Some T cells may possibly be graft donor cells. The rearrangement joins TRBV28 to TRBJ1-2, with 7 bases identical to TRBD1. The sequencing here drew on PBMCs, taken after an allogeneic stem cell transplant with a calcineurin inhibitor and methotrexate. In nucleotides, the CDR3 is TGTGCCAGCAGGTTATCCGGGACAGAGCTCTATGGCTACACCTTC. Amino acid sequence: CASRLSGTELYGYTF.